The clone carrying this T cell receptor (beta chain) turned up a few times. Its antigen is as yet unknown. TCRB transcripts that were expressed got sequenced, as all of the isolated RNA had been reverse transcribed. Using immunoSEQ multiplex PCR, the repertoire was profiled, and TCRdb retains in-frame clones only, with some absent. The sample has about 240,000 clones, 14% seen once; the top ten hold approximately 0.02%. The V gene lost 0 bases and the J gene lost 5 bases, with 10 bases spanning the gap. The germline V gene has CDR1 MGHRA and CDR2 YSYEKL. The CDR3 covers 14 residues. This specimen belongs to a study of beta chain features in type 1 diabetes. Points from the study as a whole: TCRB repertoires of naive, central memory and Treg cells appeared more similar among patients than among healthy donors. HLA influence on TCRB rearrangement stayed unresolved here. Within each of all four CD4+ subsets, Type 1 diabetes patients had TCRB CDR3s that were moderately but significantly shorter.

This receptor was taken from a man aged 25 to 40 with type 1 diabetes. What was sequenced was naive CD4+ T cells from blood. The V and J genes are TRBV4-1 and TRBJ1-2, with D tentatively TRBD1 (6 bases). The DNA for the CDR3 is TGCGCCAGCAGCCAAGATCTCGGACAGTATGGCTACACCTTC. This gives the protein CASSQDLGQYGYTF.